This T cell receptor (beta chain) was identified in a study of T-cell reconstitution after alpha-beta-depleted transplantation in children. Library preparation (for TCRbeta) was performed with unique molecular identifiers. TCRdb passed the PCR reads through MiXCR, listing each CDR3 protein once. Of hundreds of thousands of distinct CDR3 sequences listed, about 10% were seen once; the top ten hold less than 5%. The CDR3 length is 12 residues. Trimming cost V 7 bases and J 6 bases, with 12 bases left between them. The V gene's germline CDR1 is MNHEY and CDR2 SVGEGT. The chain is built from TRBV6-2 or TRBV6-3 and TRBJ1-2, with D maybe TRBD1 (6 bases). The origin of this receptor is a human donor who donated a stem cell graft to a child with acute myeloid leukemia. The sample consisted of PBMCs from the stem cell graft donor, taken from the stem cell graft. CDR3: CASTRDNHGYTF. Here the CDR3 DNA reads TGTGCCAGCACCCGGGACAATCATGGCTACACCTTC.